Sequencing of this T cell receptor (beta chain) was carried out in a study of post-analysis software for immune sequencing data. Looking at the study overall: Patients with relapsing-remitting, secondary progressive and progressive-relapsing multiple sclerosis courses were all represented.

Details on this clonotype: Its cognate antigen is unknown.

Study-wide findings and caveats: Four to six TRBV segments, including TRBV5-6, TRBV5-1 and TRBV20-1, were more frequent in patients than controls.

V was cut by 5 bases and J by 1 base, with 6 bases left in between. CDR3 length: 13 amino acids. Unique molecular identifiers had been added to the TCR beta cDNA libraries. Input populations of roughly 0.95 to 10 million T cells gave rise to a few hundred thousand cDNA molecules. One entry per CDR3 protein, called by TCRdb with MiXCR from the PCR reads. The sample shows fewer than 900,000 distinct CDR3 sequences, approximately 44% of them seen only once. Input material: blood. This clonotype was obtained from a girl aged 10 to 17 with multiple sclerosis. This rearrangement joins TRBV12-3 or TRBV12-4 to TRBJ1-5, with unresolved D. In nucleotides, the CDR3 is TGTGCCAGCAGTAGAGCAAGCAATCAGCCCCAGCATTTT. Its protein product is CASSRASNQPQHF.